A single T cell receptor beta chain is shown here with its context. This clonotype is assessed as medium-sized (0.01 to 0.1%). It has no known antigen specificity. Per-base qualities were not stored, and no clone one base away is much larger. In a library made to pick up alpha chains, this beta chain is a stray read with a size that means little. Receptor amplification or capture employed 5' RACE. Data came from a NextSeq 500. In the TCR library protocol, a unique molecular identifier was attached to each TCR cDNA molecule so that PCR and sequencing errors could be corrected. The source study handled its data this way. TCR identification, UMI-based error correction and CDR3 extraction were performed with Decombinator tools. Expanded TCRs were defined as those above a frequency of 2 per 1,000, corresponding to the top 1% of the tumor frequency distribution. Expanded tumor TCRs were classed as regional if statistically deemed absent (corrected P<0.05) from at least one tumor region, otherwise ubiquitous. Renyi diversity was calculated using the R vegan package after each repertoire was subsampled 100 times to 5,000 TCRs. To build CDR3 similarity networks, amino acid triplet string-kernel similarity was used, and CDR3s were connected when their pairwise similarity was above 0.82. TCRdb ran its own pipeline on the public reads, namely fastp trimming at Q25 and MiXCR clone calling, and kept in-frame beta chains. Every distinct CDR3 protein forms one entry, paired with its most common genes and DNA. The authors' filters were not applied to this entry. The sample contains under 14,000 distinct CDR3 sequences, 7.9% of them found a single time. The ten largest clones capture roughly 22% of the sample.

The sample belongs to a study of spatial heterogeneity in lung cancer (dated 2019 in TCRdb). Turning to the overall study: More beta-chain than alpha-chain transcripts were consistently detected, likely reflecting higher beta-chain transcript abundance. In non-small cell lung cancer, the study quantitatively compared TCR alpha and beta repertoires across several tumor regions, matched nontumor lung, and blood. Both alpha and beta chains were TCR-sequenced in samples taken at surgery, namely 220 tumor regions, under 80 matched nontumor lung samples and 55 to 60 PBMC samples. In the raw uncorrected reads, each unique combination of TCR and UMI appeared on average more than ten times. Nonsynonymous mutation counts, determined by whole-exome sequencing of tumor tissue, were related to TCR repertoire features. In tumor regions, TCR transcript counts showed a strong correlation with a T cell transcriptional module score from matched bulk RNA-seq.

The time point label of this sample denotes: sample taken at primary tumor resection. Samples were obtained from roughly 72 patients with early-stage, untreated non-small cell lung cancer from the lung TRACERx cohort. Without any cell sorting, TCR sequencing was performed on whole RNA extracted either from tumor and nontumor lung tissue or from cryopreserved PBMC samples. Only patients with enough RNA available from two or more tumor regions were chosen for TCR sequencing. Before being selected, tumor and adjacent nontumor lung specimens were reviewed by a lung pathologist. There are 15 amino acids in the CDR3, from cysteine to phenylalanine inclusive. The retained sequence is limited to the CDR3, 45 bases, with the frame set at the first base. CDR1 and CDR2 were assigned from the germline V gene as MNHEY and SVGAGI. V loses 6 bases of germline sequence and J loses 7 bases, and the interval between the two ends is 21 bases.

What the work shows at the level of the full study, not this receptor alone: Additional single-cell paired TCR alpha and beta sequencing was considered necessary to confirm, at a functional level, the hypothesis that regional TCRs recognize regional mutations. TCR-seq coverage of tumor T cells was estimated at only roughly 6.6% for alpha chains and 13% for beta chains. The number of expanded intratumoral alpha and beta TCRs correlated with the tumor nonsynonymous mutation count. Counts of ubiquitous and regional expanded TCRs correlated with counts of ubiquitous and regional nonsynonymous mutations, respectively.

The specimen was lung tumor tissue, collected at surgery. This sequence originates from a female donor with early-stage non-small cell lung cancer. The V and J segments used are TRBV6-5 and TRBJ1-1, and possibly TRBD1, on 5 matching bases. The CDR3 sequence is CASRNTSPGHFEAFF. The bases read TGTGCCAGCAGGAACACTTCACCTGGACACTTTGAAGCTTTCTTT.